Listed below are T cell receptor beta chains from one sample, sequenced in a study of T-cell reconstitution after alpha-beta-depleted transplantation in children. TCRdb fed the PCR reads into MiXCR, producing one record per CDR3 protein. This sample has about 220,000 distinct CDR3 sequences, with approximately 15% found just once. Material: PBMCs, mostly from graft donor cells, obtained 360 days after TCRalphabeta/CD19-depleted stem cell transplant. The receptors derive from a male patient aged 2 to 10 who had a stem cell transplant for acute lymphoblastic leukemia, so the T cells may come from the graft donor. The conserved cysteine and the conserved F or W are not part of the CDR3 here.

CDR3: ASSSGLKYEQY
V: TRBV14

CDR3: ASNRGGQPQH
V: TRBV28

CDR3: AISESRDGANTEAF
V: TRBV10-3

CDR3: ASSSPHQAGQRTF
V: TRBV5-6

CDR3: ASRHLGRLAKNIQY
V: TRBV12-2

CDR3: ASSPRPTDTQY
V: TRBV5-1

CDR3: ASSLTGEGETQY
V: TRBV7-9

CDR3: ASSQPTGNTDTQY
V: TRBV7-8

CDR3: ASSPRGGYRDRGNVRGNSPLH
V: TRBV6-4

CDR3: SADDSYTDTQY
V: TRBV29-1

CDR3: ASSVDLAGGLMNTQY
V: TRBV9

CDR3: ASSPRGTGGSYNEQF
V: TRBV18

CDR3: ASSPGFQETQY
V: TRBV5-1

CDR3: ASSLGVGTGFFQETQY
V: TRBV5-1

CDR3: ASTSKGLSYGYT
V: TRBV12-3/TRBV12-4

CDR3: ASSPSWGGDTQY
V: TRBV11-1

CDR3: ASSFGSGRTDTQY
V: TRBV7-8

CDR3: ASSSGTSGGLETQY
V: TRBV27

CDR3: ASYSGGAITEAF
V: TRBV27

CDR3: ASSAAGGSGNTIY
V: TRBV6-1

CDR3: ASSLSLRQGQTQY
V: TRBV7-6

CDR3: ASIEDSTDTQY
V: TRBV27